This T cell receptor beta chain emerged from a study of blood T cell repertoires in COVID-19. Study details: Material from acute and convalescent COVID-19 was sourced from the United States, Italy and Spain. T cells, B-cell-depleted T cells, or PBMCs provided the cDNA or gDNA that served as material.

Per the original methods: The authors estimated nucleated cell counts from reference gene primer amplification. Data came from immunoSEQ multiplex PCR; TCRdb stores just in-frame clones and leaves some out. The DNA gave D and trimming, while V, J and clone size come from that table. The data hold some 70,000 clones, with just over 85% observed a single time. This sequence originates from a woman aged 60-70 years with acute or convalescent COVID-19. The sequencing input was peripheral blood.

DNA of the CDR3: TGTGCCAGCAGCGTAGTCGGCCAGGGAAGCATTTTGGATTCACCCCTCCACTTT. The encoded protein is CASSVVGQGSILDSPLHF. This sequence joins TRBV9 and TRBJ1-6; D is perhaps TRBD1 (5 bases). This CDR3 has 18 residues. Germline CDR1 reads SGDLS; CDR2 reads YYNGEE. V shed 0 bases and J shed 8 bases, with 21 bases lying between them.